The T cell receptor (beta chain) described here comes from a study of regulatory T cells in long-lasting Graves disease. Time point indicated: newly diagnosed GD, antithyroid drugs for less than 3 months. From PBMCs, RNA was extracted and then used to make the TCR library. Researchers made TCR beta libraries by using iRepertoire HTBI primers and running Arm-PCR on CDR3 regions. TCRdb processed the multiplex PCR reads anew with MiXCR; each CDR3 protein has one entry. Among about 560,000 distinct CDR3 sequences listed, about 16% were seen once. The CDR3 contains 15 residues. Trimming left V 5 bases short and J 4 bases short, with 15 bases between. Germline V gene data show CDR1 as SNHLY and CDR2 as FYNNEI. This clonotype has a count of ten or more. Separately, the same data were catalogued under a study of T cells in Graves' hyperthyroidism and ophthalmopathy.

This chain uses TRBV2 with TRBJ2-1, with D maybe TRBD2 (5 bases). Sequences were derived from peripheral blood mononuclear cells (PBMCs), sampled at new diagnosis, from a patient treated with antithyroid drugs. The origin of this receptor is a man younger than 35 with Graves disease. CDR3 sequence reads: CASSILANSYNEQFF. The DNA of the CDR3 is TGTGCCAGCAGTATATTAGCGAATTCTTACAATGAGCAGTTCTTC.